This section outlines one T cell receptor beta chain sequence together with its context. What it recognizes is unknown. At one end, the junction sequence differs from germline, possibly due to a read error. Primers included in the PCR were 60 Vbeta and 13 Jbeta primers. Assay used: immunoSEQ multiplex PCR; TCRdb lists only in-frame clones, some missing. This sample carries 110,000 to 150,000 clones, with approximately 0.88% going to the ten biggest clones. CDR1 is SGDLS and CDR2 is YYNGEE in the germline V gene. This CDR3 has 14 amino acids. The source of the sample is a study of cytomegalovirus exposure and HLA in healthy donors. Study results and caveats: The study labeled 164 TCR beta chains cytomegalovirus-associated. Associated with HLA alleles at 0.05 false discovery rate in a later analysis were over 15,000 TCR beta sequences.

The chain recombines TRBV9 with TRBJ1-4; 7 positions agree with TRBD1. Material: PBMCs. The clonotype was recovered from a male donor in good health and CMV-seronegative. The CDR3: CASSRQGTNEKLFF. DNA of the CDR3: TGTGCCAGCAGCAGACAGGGAACTAACGAAAAACTGTTTTTT.